The present T cell receptor (beta chain) was sequenced within a study of blood T cell repertoires in COVID-19. Study information: From the United States, Italy and Spain came samples of acute and convalescent COVID-19.

TCRdb's table, derived via immunoSEQ multiplex PCR, lists solely in-frame clones and lacks some. Here the sample spans about 72,000 clones, around nine tenths being singletons. Trimming removed 0 bases at V and 2 bases at J, with 6 bases between. Germline V lookup: CDR1 SGHDT, CDR2 YYEEEE. CDR3 length: 13 residues. V usage is TRBV5-6 and J usage is TRBJ2-7, with D perhaps TRBD2 (6 bases). The sample taken for sequencing was peripheral blood. The clonotype originates from a woman in her sixties with acute or convalescent COVID-19. CDR3 in DNA: TGTGCCAGCAGCTTGGAGCGGGCCTACGAGCAGTACTTC. Translating gives CASSLERAYEQYF.